The entry below describes one T cell receptor (beta chain). This record comes from a study of blood T cell repertoires in COVID-19. As for the study in general: Whether acute or convalescent, the COVID-19 samples came from the United States, Italy and Spain. From T cells, B-cell-depleted T cells, or PBMCs came the material, which was cDNA or gDNA.

As handled by the study authors: Reference gene primers were amplified, and this amplification served to estimate nucleated cell counts. Libraries were prepared by immunoSEQ multiplex PCR; TCRdb keeps only in-frame clonotypes and omits some of them. The D gene and trimming were derived from the DNA, and the V and J assignments and clone size from that table. The sample yields over 150,000 clones, under 85% seen once. Losses at the gene ends were 3 bases for V and 4 bases for J; bases not matched to a gene: 3. Germline assignment: CDR1 SGDLS and CDR2 YYNGEE. This CDR3 has 14 residues. Seattle participants joined during active infection and were tracked over time.

The sample was peripheral blood. The receptor was derived from a woman in her 70s with COVID-19, enrolled during active disease. The genes are TRBV9 and TRBJ2-1, with 8 bases matching TRBD2. CDR3 coding DNA: TGTGCCAGCAGCGCCTTAGCGGGATACAATGAGCAGTTCTTC. As protein: CASSALAGYNEQFF.